What follows are 30 T cell receptor beta chains derived from one specimen sequenced in a study of blood T cell repertoires in COVID-19 (TCRdb year 2020). Libraries were built with the immunoSEQ multiplex PCR assay. This is the immuneACCESS table as TCRdb keeps it, with only in-frame sequences that have V and J called. A part of the clones is gone; compared with another copy, unresolved V genes explain less than half, and the rest is unexplained. The sample table records some 180,000 clones; 75% to 85% of these occur just once. Less than 15% of the sample lies in the top ten. Sequencing was done on a sample of peripheral blood. The receptors were sampled from a woman of 80 years or more with COVID-19, enrolled during active disease.

This chain uses TRBV9 with TRBJ2-1; weak D call: TRBD2 (6 bases). Trimming removed 4 bases from V and 2 bases from J, with 16 bases in between. The V gene's germline CDR1 is SGDLS and CDR2 YYNGEE. The CDR3 has 16 amino acids. DNA of the CDR3: TGTGCCAGCAGCTCGCCCGGTAGCGGTACCTACAATGAGCAGTTCTTC. It translates to CASSSPGSGTYNEQFF.

The chain links TRBV7-6 to TRBJ2-2; TRBD2 matches 9 bases. The CDR3 sequence is 16 residues long. The J segment lost 6 bases and the V segment lost 1 base, leaving 6 bases of the junction unmatched. Germline V lookup: CDR1 SGHVS, CDR2 FNYEAQ. The CDR3 loop reads CASSLGGGAKPGELFF. CDR3 nucleotide sequence: TGTGCCAGCAGCTTAGGCGGGGGGGCTAAACCCGGGGAGCTGTTTTTT.

V and J are TRBV2 and TRBJ2-1; a weak D match, TRBD1 (5 bases). Germline CDR1 is SNHLY and CDR2 is FYNNEI. The germline V and J ends were trimmed by 7 bases and 9 bases, with 25 bases remaining between them. This CDR3 is 16 amino acids long. The CDR3 reads CASNFLGPARAVEQFF. In DNA, the CDR3 is TGTGCCAGCAACTTTCTGGGGCCGGCGCGCGCTGTTGAGCAGTTCTTC.

The chain couples TRBV5-1 to TRBJ1-1, with D perhaps matching TRBD1 (5 bases). V lost 0 bases and J 1 base, leaving 10 bases between the germline ends. The CDR3 totals 15 residues. Germline V lookup: CDR1 SGHRS, CDR2 YFSETQ. The CDR3 DNA is TGCGCCAGCAGCTTGGCGATGGGGGGGAACACTGAAGCTTTCTTT. Encoded protein: CASSLAMGGNTEAFF.

The chain has TRBV14 and TRBJ2-7; possibly TRBD1 for D (6 bases). Per the germline V gene, CDR1 is SGHDN and CDR2 is FVKESK. The CDR3 is made up of 12 amino acids. V gave up 4 bases and J gave up 3 bases, with 7 bases separating them. The CDR3 DNA reads as TGTGCCAGCAGCCGGACAGTCTACGAGCAGTACTTC. It yields the protein CASSRTVYEQYF.

This clone came up a few times. The rearrangement uses TRBV18 and TRBJ1-1; weak D call: TRBD1 (6 bases). The germline V and J ends were trimmed by 3 bases and 3 bases, with 11 bases remaining between them. CDR1 is KGHSH, CDR2 LQKENI, per germline. CDR3 length equals 14 residues. The CDR3 region is CASSPINRDTEAFF. The DNA of the CDR3 is TGTGCCAGCTCACCTATCAACAGGGACACTGAAGCTTTCTTT.

The chain couples TRBV20-1 to TRBJ1-2, with 8 bases lining up with TRBD1. The V segment lost 6 bases and the J segment 5 bases; nucleotides outside the gene matches: 2. CDR1 DFQATT and CDR2 SNEGSKA come from the germline V gene (reference sequence). CDR3 length: 11 residues. The CDR3 reads CSAGQAYGYTF. Here the CDR3 DNA reads TGCAGTGCGGGACAGGCATATGGCTACACCTTC.

This clone was found once. The V call is TRBV3-1 (or the pseudogene TRBV3-2), the J call TRBJ2-5, with a possible D match to TRBD1 (5 bases). The V end lost 3 bases, the J end lost 1 base, and 6 bases lay between the germline ends. The CDR3 sequence is 13 residues long. Germline V gene lookup returns CDR1 LGHDT and CDR2 YNNKEL (reference sequence). DNA of the CDR3: TGTGCCAGCAGCCATAGGGGCCAAGAGACCCAGTACTTC. Its protein is CASSHRGQETQYF.

CDR3: CASASTGVEAFF. In nucleotides, the CDR3 is TGTGCCAGCGCCAGTACGGGGGTTGAAGCTTTCTTT. This chain links TRBV19 with TRBJ1-1, with D perhaps matching TRBD1 (5 bases). V shed 9 bases and J shed 7 bases, with 15 bases lying between them. Germline V gives CDR1 LNHDA, CDR2 SQIVND (reference sequence). This CDR3 spans 12 amino acids.

The gene calls are TRBV6-2 or TRBV6-3 and TRBJ1-1; a possible D gene is TRBD1 (5 bases). Trimming pared 2 bases from V and 4 bases from J, leaving 17 bases between. The CDR3 runs 16 residues. CDR1 is MNHEY and CDR2 is SVGEGT in the germline V gene. The CDR3 sequence is CASSYRFLEGSTEAFF. In DNA, the CDR3 is TGTGCCAGCAGTTACCGGTTTTTGGAGGGGAGCACTGAAGCTTTCTTT.

V gene TRBV29-1 combines with J gene TRBJ2-7; 7 bases are a match to TRBD2. After removal of 6 bases from V and 2 bases from J, the junction contained 10 bases not matched to a gene. The germline CDR1 and CDR2 sequences are SQVTM and ANQGSEA. The CDR3 totals 14 residues. The CDR3 loop is CSVEGRGSPYEQYF. CDR3 in DNA: TGCAGCGTGGAGGGGCGGGGGAGCCCCTACGAGCAGTACTTC.

The chain couples TRBV9 to TRBJ2-2; TRBD1 might be the D (5 bases). CDR3 length: 16 amino acids. V was shortened by 0 bases and J by 6 bases, with 15 bases between the two germline ends. Germline V gene lookup returns CDR1 SGDLS and CDR2 YYNGEE. CDR3 DNA sequence: TGTGCCAGCAGCGTAGGTCTGGGCAGGGATGCCGGGGAGCTGTTTTTT. Protein sequence: CASSVGLGRDAGELFF. The full variable domain, rest sourced from reference TRBV9 and TRBJ2-2, is DSGVTQTPKHLITATGQRVTLRCSPRSGDLSVYWYQQSLDQGLQFLIQYYNGEERAKGNILERFSAQQFPDLHSELNLSSLELGDSALYFCASSVGLGRDAGELFFGEGSRLTVL.

V and J are TRBV5-5 and TRBJ2-5; possibly TRBD1 for D (5 bases). The germline V gene encodes CDR1 SGHKS and CDR2 YYEKEE (reference sequence). The CDR3 spans 13 residues. Trimming shortened V by 0 bases and J by 9 bases, and 12 bases separated the two germline ends. The CDR3 coding sequence is TGTGCCAGCAGCTTGGACAGGTCGGTGGCCCAGTACTTC. Amino acids: CASSLDRSVAQYF.

The chain joins TRBV21-1 to TRBJ2-1; TRBD2 is the table's D call and was not checked against the DNA. TRBV21-1 is marked as a pseudogene. The CDR3 loop spans 17 amino acids. CDR3 region: CASSKVSSGRENNEQFF. Here the CDR3 DNA reads TGTGCCAGCAGCAAAGTTTCTAGCGGGAGAGAAAACAATGAGCAGTTCTTC.

This chain connects TRBV18 to TRBJ1-2; TRBD1 matches 7 bases. The CDR3 is made up of 14 amino acids. Per the germline V gene, CDR1 is KGHSH and CDR2 is LQKENI. The J segment lost 3 bases and the V segment lost 2 bases, leaving 3 bases of the junction unmatched. CDR3 nucleotides: TGTGCCAGCTCACCATCTACAGGGGACTATGGCTACACCTTC. Translating it yields CASSPSTGDYGYTF.

The chain couples TRBV2 to TRBJ2-1, with D hard to call. The V end was cut by 2 bases, the J end by 11 bases, with 13 bases between. CDR1 is SNHLY, CDR2 FYNNEI, per germline. The CDR3 runs 13 residues. This chain's CDR3 is CASSESVVQKQFF. The CDR3 coding sequence is TGTGCCAGCAGTGAATCCGTGGTACAGAAGCAGTTCTTC.

This chain links TRBV7-2 with TRBJ1-1; D unresolved. The length of the CDR3 is 15 residues. Trimming pared 1 base from V and 4 bases from J, leaving 13 bases between. Germline-derived CDR1 and CDR2 are SGHTA and FQGNSA. CDR3 amino acids: CASSLVVGLSTEAFF. The CDR3 bases are TGTGCCAGCAGCTTAGTGGTGGGCTTAAGCACTGAAGCTTTCTTT. Combining the CDR3 with reference TRBV7-2 and TRBJ1-1 gives the whole variable domain GAGVSQSPSNKVTEKGKDVELRCDPISGHTALYWYRQSLGQGLEFLIYFQGNSAPDKSGLPSDRFSAERTGGSVSTLTIQRTQQEDSAVYLCASSLVVGLSTEAFFGQGTRLTVV.

This rearrangement joins TRBV5-1 to TRBJ1-6; 11 bases agree with TRBD1. Germline trimming cut 1 base from V and 9 bases from J; bases unmatched to any gene: 3. From germline, CDR1 is SGHRS and CDR2 YFSETQ. The CDR3 sequence is 15 residues long. The CDR3 bases are TGCGCCAGCAGCTTGTCCGGGACAGGGGGTTCACCCCTCCACTTT. Translation: CASSLSGTGGSPLHF. The complete variable domain, with remaining parts taken from reference TRBV5-1 and TRBJ1-6, reads KAGVTQTPRYLIKTRGQQVTLSCSPISGHRSVSWYQQTPGQGLQFLFEYFSETQRNKGNFPGRFSGRQFSNSRSEMNVSTLELGDSALYLCASSLSGTGGSPLHFGNGTRLTVT.

The CDR3 DNA reads TGTGCCAGCAGTGGCGGTCGCGGGTACGAGCAGTACTTC. Translating gives CASSGGRGYEQYF. This chain connects TRBV2 to TRBJ2-7, with TRBD2 as a possible D gene (5 bases). Deletions cut 4 bases from V and 4 bases from J, with 11 bases between. Germline CDR1 SNHLY, CDR2 FYNNEI. This CDR3 has 13 amino acids.

The chain joins TRBV7-9 to TRBJ1-1, with 9 bases aligning to TRBD1. Germline CDR1 SEHNR, CDR2 FQNEAQ (reference sequence). The CDR3 is made up of 16 amino acids. Trimming removed 1 base from V and 5 bases from J; junction bases left unmatched: 8. This CDR3 reads CASSLDTGGKGTEAFF. The CDR3 DNA reads as TGTGCCAGCAGCTTAGACACAGGGGGCAAGGGAACTGAAGCTTTCTTT.

This clone was detected a few times. This chain uses TRBV7-9 with TRBJ1-4, with 10 bases aligning to TRBD1. The length of the CDR3 is 14 residues. Per the germline V gene, CDR1 is SEHNR and CDR2 is FQNEAQ (reference sequence). Losses at the gene ends were 5 bases for V and 8 bases for J; bases not matched to a gene: 5. The CDR3 DNA reads as TGTGCCAGCAGCACCGGGACAGGGGAAGAAAAACTGTTTTTT. As protein: CASSTGTGEEKLFF. Supplemented by reference TRBV7-9 and TRBJ1-4, the full variable domain reads DTGVSQNPRHKITKRGQNVTFRCDPISEHNRLYWYRQTLGQGPEFLTYFQNEAQLEKSRLLSDRFSAERPKGSFSTLEIQRTEQGDSAMYLCASSTGTGEEKLFFGSGTQLSVL.

The V and J genes are TRBV27 and TRBJ2-7; 10 nucleotides line up with TRBD2. The V and J ends lost 8 bases and 3 bases, in that order; junction bases with no gene match: 4. Per germline, CDR1 MNHEY and CDR2 SMNVEV (reference sequence). The CDR3 has 13 residues. In nucleotides, the CDR3 is TGTGCCAGCGGTACTAGCGGGGTCTACGAGCAGTACTTC. Amino acids: CASGTSGVYEQYF.

This chain links TRBV12-3 or TRBV12-4 with TRBJ2-1, with 7 positions matching TRBD2. J gave up 9 bases and V 6 bases, and 5 bases lay outside the gene matches. This CDR3 is 12 amino acids long. CDR3 bases: TGTGCCAGCAGCCTTGGACTAGTTGAGCAGTTCTTC. Its protein product is CASSLGLVEQFF.

The chain uses TRBV5-1 and TRBJ2-1; no clear D gene. CDR1 is SGHRS, CDR2 YFSETQ, per germline. This CDR3 contains 13 residues. Trimming removed 0 bases from V and 8 bases from J, with 9 bases in between. This CDR3 reads CASSLAWADEQFF. For the CDR3, the DNA is TGCGCCAGCAGCTTGGCCTGGGCCGATGAGCAGTTCTTC.

The rearrangement joins TRBV7-2 to TRBJ1-4; 12 bases map to TRBD1. CDR3 length equals 15 residues. The J segment lost 8 bases and the V segment lost 3 bases, leaving 4 bases of the junction unmatched. Germline loops: CDR1 SGHTA, CDR2 FQGNSA. The DNA for the CDR3 is TGTGCCAGCAGCTTTTCCGGGACAGGGGGCGAAAAACTGTTTTTT. Translating gives CASSFSGTGGEKLFF.

This chain connects TRBV2 to TRBJ1-2, with D possibly being TRBD1 (5 bases). V lost 4 bases to trimming and J lost 4 bases, with 22 bases between them. There are 17 residues in the CDR3. Germline CDR1 SNHLY, CDR2 FYNNEI. CDR3 region: CASSASQARGPVYGYTF. For the CDR3, the DNA is TGTGCCAGCAGTGCAAGTCAGGCTAGGGGTCCGGTCTATGGCTACACCTTC.

This clone was seen only a few times. The gene calls are TRBV6-5 and TRBJ2-3; D is uncertain. The CDR3 is 11 amino acids. CDR1 is MNHEY, CDR2 SVGAGI, per germline. V gave up 6 bases and J gave up 7 bases, with 8 bases separating them. In DNA form, the CDR3 reads TGTGCCAGCAGGACGGGTAATACGCAGTATTTT. Its protein product is CASRTGNTQYF.

The genes are TRBV30 and TRBJ1-5; 8 positions match TRBD1. V was pared by 7 bases and J by 0 bases, with 2 bases of the junction left unmatched. Germline CDR1 is GTSNPN and CDR2 is SVGIG (reference sequence). CDR3 length equals 13 residues. The CDR3 nucleotides read TGTGCCTTGGACAGGGATAGCAATCAGCCCCAGCATTTT. Protein: CALDRDSNQPQHF.

The rearrangement joins TRBV27 to TRBJ2-7; TRBD1 agrees at 11 bases. The junction had 4 bases not matched to a gene; V was cut back by 5 bases and J by 7 bases. The CDR3 is 13 amino acids. The germline gives CDR1 MNHEY, CDR2 SMNVEV (reference sequence). CDR3 DNA sequence: TGTGCCAGCAGTGTAGGGACAGGGGGTGAGCAGTACTTC. Its protein is CASSVGTGGEQYF.

V is TRBV20-1 and J is TRBJ2-7, with D possibly TRBD1 on 6 matching bases. This CDR3 is built from 13 residues. Germline-derived CDR1 and CDR2 are DFQATT and SNEGSKA (reference sequence). Deletions cut 3 bases from V and 5 bases from J, with 14 bases between. CDR3 protein: CSASSDTGNEQYF. The CDR3 region has the DNA TGCAGTGCTAGTTCCGACACAGGGAACGAGCAGTACTTC.